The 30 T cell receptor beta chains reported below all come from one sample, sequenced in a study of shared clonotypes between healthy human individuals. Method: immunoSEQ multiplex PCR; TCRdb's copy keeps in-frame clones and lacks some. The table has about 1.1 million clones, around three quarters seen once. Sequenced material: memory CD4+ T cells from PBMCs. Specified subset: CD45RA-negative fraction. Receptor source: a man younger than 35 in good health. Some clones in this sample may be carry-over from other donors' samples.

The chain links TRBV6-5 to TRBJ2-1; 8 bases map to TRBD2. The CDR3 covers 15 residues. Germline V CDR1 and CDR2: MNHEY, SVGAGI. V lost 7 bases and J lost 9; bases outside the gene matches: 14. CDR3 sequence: CASTQAGTRGSEQFF. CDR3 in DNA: TGTGCCAGCACCCAGGCTGGGACTAGAGGGAGTGAGCAGTTCTTC.

The CDR3 DNA reads as TGTGCCAGCAGCTTGCGTGGTGACCCGCTTCAAGAGACCCAGTACTTC. Protein sequence: CASSLRGDPLQETQYF. The chain couples TRBV5-6 to TRBJ2-5; D not certain. The length of the CDR3 is 16 residues. Germline CDR1 is SGHDT and CDR2 is YYEEEE. V was trimmed by 1 base and J by 2 bases, leaving 15 bases between them. Full variable domain (outside the CDR3, taken from reference TRBV5-6 and TRBJ2-5): DAGVTQSPTHLIKTRGQQVTLRCSPKSGHDTVSWYQQALGQGPQFIFQYYEEEERQRGNFPDRFSGHQFPNYSSELNVNALLLGDSALYLCASSLRGDPLQETQYFGPGTRLLVL.

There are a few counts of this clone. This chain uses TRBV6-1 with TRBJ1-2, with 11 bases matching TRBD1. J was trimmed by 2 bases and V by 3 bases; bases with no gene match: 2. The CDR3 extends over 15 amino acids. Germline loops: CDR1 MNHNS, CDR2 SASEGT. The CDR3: CASSEGQGGNYGYTF. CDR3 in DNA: TGTGCCAGCAGTGAGGGACAGGGGGGGAACTATGGCTACACCTTC.

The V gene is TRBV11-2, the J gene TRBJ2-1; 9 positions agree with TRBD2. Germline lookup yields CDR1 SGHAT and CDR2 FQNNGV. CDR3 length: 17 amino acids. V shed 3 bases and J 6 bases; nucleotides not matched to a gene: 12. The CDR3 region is CASSFGRLAGRGNEQFF. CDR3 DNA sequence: TGTGCCAGCAGCTTCGGAAGGCTAGCGGGGAGGGGCAATGAGCAGTTCTTC.

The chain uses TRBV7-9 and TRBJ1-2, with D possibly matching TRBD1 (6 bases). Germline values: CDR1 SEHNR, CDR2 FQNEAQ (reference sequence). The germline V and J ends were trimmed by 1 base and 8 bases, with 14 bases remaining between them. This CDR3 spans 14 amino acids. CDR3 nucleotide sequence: TGTGCCAGCAGCTTAGAGGGGGGGCTCTCCGGCTACACCTTC. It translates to CASSLEGGLSGYTF. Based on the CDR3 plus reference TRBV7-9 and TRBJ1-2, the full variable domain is DTGVSQNPRHKITKRGQNVTFRCDPISEHNRLYWYRQTLGQGPEFLTYFQNEAQLEKSRLLSDRFSAERPKGSFSTLEIQRTEQGDSAMYLCASSLEGGLSGYTFGSGTRLTVV.

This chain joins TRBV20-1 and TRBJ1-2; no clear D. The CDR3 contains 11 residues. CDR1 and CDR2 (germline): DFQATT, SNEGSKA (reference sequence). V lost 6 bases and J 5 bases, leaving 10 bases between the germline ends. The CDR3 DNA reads TGCAGTGCGGAACCCCAGTATGGCTACACCTTC. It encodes CSAEPQYGYTF.

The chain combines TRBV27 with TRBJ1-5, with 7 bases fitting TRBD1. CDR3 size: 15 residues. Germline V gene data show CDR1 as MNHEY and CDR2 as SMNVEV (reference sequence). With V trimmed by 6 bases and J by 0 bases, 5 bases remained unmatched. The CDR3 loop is CASSPTGNSNQPQHF. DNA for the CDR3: TGTGCCAGCAGCCCGACAGGGAATAGCAATCAGCCCCAGCATTTT.

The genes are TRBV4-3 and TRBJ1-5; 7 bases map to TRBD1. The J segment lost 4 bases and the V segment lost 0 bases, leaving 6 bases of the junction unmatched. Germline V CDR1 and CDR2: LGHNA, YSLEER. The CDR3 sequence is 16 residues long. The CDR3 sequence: CASSQDPYRGNQPQHF. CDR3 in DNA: TGCGCCAGCAGCCAAGATCCATACAGGGGAAATCAGCCCCAGCATTTT.

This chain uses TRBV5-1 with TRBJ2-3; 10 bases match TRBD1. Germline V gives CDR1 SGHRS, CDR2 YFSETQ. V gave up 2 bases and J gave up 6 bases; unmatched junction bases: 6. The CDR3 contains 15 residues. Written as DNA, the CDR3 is TGCGCCAGCAGCTTCCGGACAGGGGGTTTTGATACGCAGTATTTT. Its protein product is CASSFRTGGFDTQYF.

This chain's CDR3 is CASSVATSARANEQFF. The CDR3, as DNA: TGTGCCAGCAGCGTAGCTACGAGCGCCAGAGCCAATGAGCAGTTCTTC. The chain employs TRBV9 and TRBJ2-1, with D unresolved. The germline gives CDR1 SGDLS, CDR2 YYNGEE. The CDR3 covers 16 residues. The V and J ends lost 0 bases and 6 bases respectively, with 16 bases between them.

CDR3 protein: CASSRGEGAGGQFF. Written as DNA, the CDR3 is TGCGCCAGCAGCCGAGGGGAAGGGGCCGGCGGCCAGTTCTTC. The chain links TRBV5-1 to TRBJ2-1; D may match TRBD1 or TRBD2 (5 bases each). The CDR3 sequence is 14 residues long. Trimming took 4 bases from V and 13 from J, leaving 21 bases between them. The germline CDR1 and CDR2 sequences are SGHRS and YFSETQ. The full variable domain, completed using reference TRBV5-1 and TRBJ2-1, is KAGVTQTPRYLIKTRGQQVTLSCSPISGHRSVSWYQQTPGQGLQFLFEYFSETQRNKGNFPGRFSGRQFSNSRSEMNVSTLELGDSALYLCASSRGEGAGGQFFGPGTRLTVL.

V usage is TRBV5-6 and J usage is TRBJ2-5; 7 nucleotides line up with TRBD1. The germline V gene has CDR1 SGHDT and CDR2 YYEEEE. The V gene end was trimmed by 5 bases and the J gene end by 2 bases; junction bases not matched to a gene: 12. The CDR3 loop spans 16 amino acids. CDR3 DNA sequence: TGTGCCAGCAGTTCTTGGGGACAGACATCGCAAGAGACCCAGTACTTC. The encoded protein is CASSSWGQTSQETQYF.

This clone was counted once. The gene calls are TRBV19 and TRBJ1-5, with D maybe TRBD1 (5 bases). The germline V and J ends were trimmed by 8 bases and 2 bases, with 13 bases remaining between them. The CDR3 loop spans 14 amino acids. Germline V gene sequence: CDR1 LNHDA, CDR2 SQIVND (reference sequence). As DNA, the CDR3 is TGTGCCAGTGGTGAGGGGCGTCGCAATCAGCCCCAGCATTTT. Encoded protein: CASGEGRRNQPQHF.

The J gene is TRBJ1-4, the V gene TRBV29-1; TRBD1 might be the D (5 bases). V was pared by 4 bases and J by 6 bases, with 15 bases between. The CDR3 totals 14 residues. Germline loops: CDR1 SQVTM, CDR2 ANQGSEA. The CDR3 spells CSVGTWGSDEKLFF. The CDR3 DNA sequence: TGCAGCGTTGGGACTTGGGGGTCTGATGAAAAACTGTTTTTT.

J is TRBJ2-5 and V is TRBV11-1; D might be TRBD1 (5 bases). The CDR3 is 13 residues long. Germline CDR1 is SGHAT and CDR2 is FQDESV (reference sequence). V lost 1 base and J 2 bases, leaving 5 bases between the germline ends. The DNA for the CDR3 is TGTGCCAGCAGCTTAGGACAGCAAGAGACCCAGTACTTC. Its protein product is CASSLGQQETQYF. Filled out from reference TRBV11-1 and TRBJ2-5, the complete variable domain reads EAEVAQSPRYKITEKSQAVAFWCDPISGHATLYWYRQILGQGPELLVQFQDESVVDDSQLPKDRFSAERLKGVDSTLKIQPAELGDSAMYLCASSLGQQETQYFGPGTRLLVL.

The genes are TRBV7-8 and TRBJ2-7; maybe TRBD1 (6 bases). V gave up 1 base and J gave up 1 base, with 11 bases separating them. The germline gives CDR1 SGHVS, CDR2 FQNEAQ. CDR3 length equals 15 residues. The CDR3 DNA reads TGTGCCAGCAGCTTAGAACCAGGGGTGTCCTACGAGCAGTACTTC. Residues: CASSLEPGVSYEQYF.

The CDR3 loop reads CASSQPGLRNNEQFF. CDR3 bases: TGTGCCAGCAGCCAACCGGGCCTCAGGAACAATGAGCAGTTCTTC. The rearrangement joins TRBV4-2 to TRBJ2-1; D is unresolved. The CDR3 covers 15 residues. Trimming stripped 2 bases from V and 5 bases from J, with 13 bases between. Germline-derived CDR1 and CDR2 are LGHNA and YNFKEQ.

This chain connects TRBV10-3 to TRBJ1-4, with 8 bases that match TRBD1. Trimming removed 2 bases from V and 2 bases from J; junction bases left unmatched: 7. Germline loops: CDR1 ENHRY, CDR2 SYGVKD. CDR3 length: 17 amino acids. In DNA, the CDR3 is TGTGCCATCAGTGAGCCTCAGGGGGCTCTGACTAATGAAAAACTGTTTTTT. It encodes CAISEPQGALTNEKLFF.

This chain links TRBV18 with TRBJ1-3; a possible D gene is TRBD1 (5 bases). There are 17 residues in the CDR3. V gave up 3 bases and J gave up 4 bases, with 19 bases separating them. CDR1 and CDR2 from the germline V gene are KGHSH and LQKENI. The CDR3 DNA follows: TGTGCCAGCTCACCCGGAGGCTCGGGGGTGGCAGGAAACACCATATATTTT. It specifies CASSPGGSGVAGNTIYF.

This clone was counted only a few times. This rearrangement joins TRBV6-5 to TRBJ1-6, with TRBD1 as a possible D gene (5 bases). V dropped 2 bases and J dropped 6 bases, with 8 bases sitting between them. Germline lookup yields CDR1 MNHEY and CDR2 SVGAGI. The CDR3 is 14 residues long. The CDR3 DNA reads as TGTGCCAGCAGTTACGGCGGGGGTAATTCACCCCTCCACTTT. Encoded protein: CASSYGGGNSPLHF.

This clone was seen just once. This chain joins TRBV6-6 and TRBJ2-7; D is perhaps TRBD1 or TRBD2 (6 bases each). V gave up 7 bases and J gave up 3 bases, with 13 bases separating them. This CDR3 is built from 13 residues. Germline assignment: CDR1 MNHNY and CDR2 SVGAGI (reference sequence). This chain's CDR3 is CASTRDTHYEQYF. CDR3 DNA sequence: TGTGCCAGCACGCGGGACACCCACTACGAGCAGTACTTC.

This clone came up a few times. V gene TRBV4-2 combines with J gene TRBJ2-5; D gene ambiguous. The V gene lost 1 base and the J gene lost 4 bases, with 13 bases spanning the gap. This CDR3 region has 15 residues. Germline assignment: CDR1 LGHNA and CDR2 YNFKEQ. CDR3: CASSQGVRSIETQYF. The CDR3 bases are TGTGCCAGCAGCCAAGGAGTCAGGTCCATAGAGACCCAGTACTTC.

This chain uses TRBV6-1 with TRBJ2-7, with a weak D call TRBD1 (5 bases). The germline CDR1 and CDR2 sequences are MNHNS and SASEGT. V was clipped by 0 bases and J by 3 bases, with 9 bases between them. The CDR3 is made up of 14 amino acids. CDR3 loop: CASSEAGRVYEQYF. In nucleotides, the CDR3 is TGTGCCAGCAGTGAAGCGGGCAGGGTCTACGAGCAGTACTTC.

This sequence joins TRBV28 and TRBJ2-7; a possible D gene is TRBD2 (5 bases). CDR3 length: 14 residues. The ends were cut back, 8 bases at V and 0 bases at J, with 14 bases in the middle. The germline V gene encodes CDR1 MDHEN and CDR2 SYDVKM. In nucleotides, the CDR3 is TGTGCCAGCCAGGCGGGTGTTTCCTCCTACGAGCAGTACTTC. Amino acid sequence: CASQAGVSSYEQYF.

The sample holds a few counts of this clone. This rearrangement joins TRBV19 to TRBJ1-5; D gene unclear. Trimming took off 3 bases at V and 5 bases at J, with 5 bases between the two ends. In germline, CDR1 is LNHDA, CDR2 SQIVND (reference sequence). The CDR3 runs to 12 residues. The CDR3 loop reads CASSIWDQPQHF. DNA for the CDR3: TGTGCCAGTAGTATTTGGGATCAGCCCCAGCATTTT.

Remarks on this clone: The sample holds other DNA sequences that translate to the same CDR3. This chain's CDR3 is CASSLARRSTDTQYF. CDR3 bases: TGTGCCAGCAGCTTGGCCCGCCGATCTACAGATACGCAGTATTTT. V is TRBV5-4 and J is TRBJ2-3, with no clear D. Germline V gene data show CDR1 as SGHNT and CDR2 as YYREEE (reference sequence). The V and J ends lost 0 bases and 3 bases respectively, with 11 bases between them. The length of the CDR3 is 15 residues.

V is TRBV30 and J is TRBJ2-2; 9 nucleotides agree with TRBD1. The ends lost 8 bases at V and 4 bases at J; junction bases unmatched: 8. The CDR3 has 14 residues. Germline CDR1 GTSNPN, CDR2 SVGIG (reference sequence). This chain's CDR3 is CARGTGSGTGELFF. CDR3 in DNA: TGTGCCAGGGGGACAGGGTCGGGCACCGGGGAGCTGTTTTTT.

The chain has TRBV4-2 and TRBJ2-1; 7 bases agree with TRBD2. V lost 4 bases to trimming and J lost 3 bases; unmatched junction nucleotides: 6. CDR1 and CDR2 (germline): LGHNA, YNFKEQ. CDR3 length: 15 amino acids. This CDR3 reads CASSPKSGNYNEQFF. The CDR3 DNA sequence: TGTGCCAGCAGCCCCAAGAGCGGGAACTACAATGAGCAGTTCTTC.

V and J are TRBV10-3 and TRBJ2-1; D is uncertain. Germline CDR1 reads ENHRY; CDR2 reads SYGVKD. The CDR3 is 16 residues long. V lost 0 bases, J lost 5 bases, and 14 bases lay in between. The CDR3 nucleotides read TGTGCCATCAGTGAGTCGTTTGGTACAAATCACAATGAGCAGTTCTTC. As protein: CAISESFGTNHNEQFF.

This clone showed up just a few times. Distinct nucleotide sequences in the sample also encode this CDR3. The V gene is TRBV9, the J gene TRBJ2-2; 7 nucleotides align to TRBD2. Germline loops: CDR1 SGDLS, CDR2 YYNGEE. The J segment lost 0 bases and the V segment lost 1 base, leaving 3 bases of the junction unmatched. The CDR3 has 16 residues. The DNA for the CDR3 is TGTGCCAGCAGCGTAAGCGGGACTGCGAACACCGGGGAGCTGTTTTTT. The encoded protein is CASSVSGTANTGELFF.